Below are 7 T cell receptor beta chains sequenced from a single sample in a study of shared clonotypes between healthy human individuals. Using immunoSEQ multiplex PCR, the repertoire was profiled, and TCRdb retains in-frame clones only, with some absent. The repertoire holds around 2.3 million clones, with 90% to 97% as singletons. Sequenced: naive CD4+ T cells sorted from blood. Subset reported: CD45RA+ positively selected. These receptors were taken from a man aged 18-30 years in good health.

The gene calls are TRBV4-1 and TRBJ1-5; 10 nucleotides align to TRBD1. The CDR3 length is 17 residues. With 1 base clipped from V and 7 bases from J, the junction kept 10 bases outside the gene matches. The germline V gene encodes CDR1 MGHRA and CDR2 YSYEKL. Here the CDR3 DNA reads TGCGCCAGCAGCCAAGTTTCCCAAGGGACAGGGGAACAGCCCCAGCATTTT. Translated, it gives CASSQVSQGTGEQPQHF.

V gene TRBV6-1 combines with J gene TRBJ1-5, with D perhaps TRBD1 (6 bases). V lost 4 bases, J lost 4 bases, and 17 bases lay in between. The CDR3 is 16 amino acids. CDR1 and CDR2 from the germline V gene are MNHNS and SASEGT. CDR3 bases: TGTGCCAGCAGTGCAGGTCTAGGGGGGCCAAATCAGCCCCAGCATTTT. Protein product: CASSAGLGGPNQPQHF.

The chain links TRBV30 to TRBJ2-5, with D unclear. The germline CDR1 and CDR2 sequences are GTSNPN and SVGIG (reference sequence). This CDR3 is built from 13 residues. The ends were cut back, 2 bases at V and 0 bases at J, with 7 bases in the middle. CDR3 DNA sequence: TGTGCCTGGAGTTACGGTGACCAAGAGACCCAGTACTTC. Its protein product is CAWSYGDQETQYF. The variable domain in full, with the rest retrieved from reference TRBV30 and TRBJ2-5, is SQTIHQWPATLVQPVGSPLSLECTVEGTSNPNLYWYRQAAGRGLQLLFYSVGIGQISSEVPQNLSASRPQDRQFILSSKKLLLSDSGFYLCAWSYGDQETQYFGPGTRLLVL.

The V call is TRBV5-5, the J call TRBJ1-2; no clear D gene. Trimming shortened V by 2 bases and J by 4 bases, and 12 bases separated the two germline ends. The CDR3 contains 14 residues. CDR1 and CDR2 (germline): SGHKS, YYEKEE (reference sequence). In DNA, the CDR3 is TGTGCCAGCAGCTTCCCCGTGCCCCGCTATGGCTACACCTTC. It encodes CASSFPVPRYGYTF.

The chain has TRBV20-1 and TRBJ2-5; D not certain. CDR1 DFQATT and CDR2 SNEGSKA come from the germline V gene (reference sequence). This CDR3 is built from 10 residues. The CDR3 loop reads CGVSEETQYF. The CDR3 DNA reads TGCGGGGTATCGGAAGAGACCCAGTACTTC.

This clone was seen a single time. This chain links TRBV5-4 with TRBJ1-4, with D possibly matching TRBD1 (5 bases). Trimming removed 0 bases at V and 8 bases at J, with 14 bases between. CDR3 size: 15 residues. Germline V gene sequence: CDR1 SGHNT, CDR2 YYREEE (reference sequence). The CDR3, as DNA: TGTGCCAGCAGCTTGGAGCCGGGGAAGGGGGAAAAACTGTTTTTT. Its translation: CASSLEPGKGEKLFF.

This sequence joins TRBV5-1 and TRBJ1-4, with D perhaps TRBD1 (5 bases). CDR1 and CDR2 from the germline V gene are SGHRS and YFSETQ. Trimming cost V 0 bases and J 2 bases, with 8 bases left between them. The CDR3 covers 15 residues. CDR3 sequence: CASSLEKGTNEKLFF. The CDR3 nucleotides are TGCGCCAGCAGCTTGGAGAAGGGGACTAATGAAAAACTGTTTTTT.